A single sample is the source of the 30 T cell receptor beta chains below, sequenced in a study of technical replicates of blood from several donors. Sequencing used immunoSEQ multiplex PCR; TCRdb keeps in-frame clones, though not all of them. The sample has 85,000 to 100,000 clones; roughly 96% are singletons. Source material: T cells isolated from PBMCs. Receptors were obtained from a human donor in good health.

On this clone: Other DNA sequences from this sample encode an identical CDR3 as well. The rearrangement links TRBV5-1 to TRBJ2-5; 9 bases align to TRBD2. The CDR3 is 14 residues long. V shed 2 bases, J shed 3 bases, and the junction held 2 bases outside the gene matches. CDR1 is SGHRS and CDR2 is YFSETQ in the germline V gene. The DNA for the CDR3 is TGCGCCAGCAGCTTTAGCGGGGGCGAAGAGACCCAGTACTTC. Residues: CASSFSGGEETQYF.

This clone was recorded once. This chain joins TRBV5-1 and TRBJ1-3; the D gene is possibly TRBD1 (5 bases). Germline V lookup: CDR1 SGHRS, CDR2 YFSETQ. This CDR3 has 13 residues. Trimming pared 5 bases from V and 2 bases from J, leaving 8 bases between. The CDR3 DNA sequence: TGCGCCAGCAGACCAGGGACTGGAAACACCATATATTTT. It encodes CASRPGTGNTIYF.

The table lists this clone with a count of one. The V and J genes are TRBV15 and TRBJ2-7, with D perhaps TRBD1 (5 bases). Trimming shortened V by 4 bases and J by 3 bases, and 13 bases separated the two germline ends. The germline V gene encodes CDR1 LNHNV and CDR2 YYDKDF (reference sequence). The CDR3 totals 14 residues. Written as DNA, the CDR3 is TGTGCCACCAGCAACCAGGACACGTTCTACGAGCAGTACTTC. It is translated as CATSNQDTFYEQYF.

The rearrangement links TRBV28 to TRBJ1-4; D is unclear. This CDR3 is 12 amino acids long. Germline V gives CDR1 MDHEN, CDR2 SYDVKM. V shed 3 bases and J shed 8 bases, with 7 bases lying between them. The CDR3 bases are TGTGCCAGCAGTTTCACGAGGGAAAAACTGTTTTTT. Its protein is CASSFTREKLFF.

As concerns this clone: In the same sample, other DNA sequences code for this CDR3. The chain joins TRBV5-6 to TRBJ2-2; D unresolved. Germline V CDR1 and CDR2: SGHDT, YYEEEE. Trimming pared 0 bases from V and 1 base from J, leaving 7 bases between. This CDR3 has 15 residues. The CDR3 DNA follows: TGTGCCAGCAGCTTGGTCGATAGGAACACCGGGGAGCTGTTTTTT. It yields the protein CASSLVDRNTGELFF.

This chain links TRBV28 with TRBJ2-7; D may be TRBD2 (5 bases). The CDR3 length is 12 residues. Germline assignment: CDR1 MDHEN and CDR2 SYDVKM. Trimming stripped 10 bases from V and 3 bases from J, with 13 bases between. The CDR3 spells CATSPGNYEQYF. CDR3 DNA sequence: TGTGCCACCTCGCCGGGGAACTACGAGCAGTACTTC.

The J gene is TRBJ2-7, the V gene TRBV19, with D possibly matching TRBD1 (6 bases). CDR3 length equals 13 residues. V lost 4 bases, J lost 3 bases, and 10 bases lay in between. Germline values: CDR1 LNHDA, CDR2 SQIVND (reference sequence). CDR3 sequence (DNA): TGTGCCAGTAGTACAGGGGTTGGCTACGAGCAGTACTTC. This encodes CASSTGVGYEQYF.

The rearrangement uses TRBV4-1 and TRBJ1-1; D is uncertain. Germline lookup yields CDR1 MGHRA and CDR2 YSYEKL. Trimming cost V 2 bases and J 3 bases, with 16 bases left between them. This CDR3 is 16 amino acids long. CDR3 protein: CASSQFFVRVDTEAFF. The CDR3 region has the DNA TGCGCCAGCAGCCAATTTTTCGTGCGGGTGGACACTGAAGCTTTCTTT.

This clone came up once. This chain links TRBV6-1 with TRBJ2-7; 10 nucleotides match TRBD2. The V gene's germline CDR1 is MNHNS and CDR2 SASEGT. This CDR3 has 14 residues. V lost 4 bases and J lost 6; bases outside the gene matches: 6. The CDR3 here is CASSVLAGAGEQYF. CDR3 DNA sequence: TGTGCCAGCAGTGTTCTAGCGGGAGCGGGCGAGCAGTACTTC.

The chain couples TRBV28 to TRBJ2-7, with TRBD1 identical over 9 bases. The V and J ends lost 4 bases and 3 bases, in that order; junction bases with no gene match: 7. The CDR3 extends over 15 amino acids. CDR1 and CDR2 (germline): MDHEN, SYDVKM. Here the CDR3 DNA reads TGTGCCAGCAGTTCCCCGACAGGGGGAGACTACGAGCAGTACTTC. Encoded protein: CASSSPTGGDYEQYF.

V usage is TRBV4-1 and J usage is TRBJ1-4; D is perhaps TRBD1 (5 bases). Trimming shortened V by 0 bases and J by 7 bases, and 15 bases separated the two germline ends. CDR3 length: 16 amino acids. Germline CDR1 reads MGHRA; CDR2 reads YSYEKL. The CDR3 nucleotides read TGCGCCAGCAGCCAAGATCGGGGGGGTTGGCTTGAAAAACTGTTTTTT. Translating it yields CASSQDRGGWLEKLFF.

The rearrangement links TRBV11-2 to TRBJ1-5; D is possibly TRBD1 (6 bases). V gave up 1 base and J gave up 5 bases, with 9 bases separating them. The CDR3 runs 14 residues. Germline-derived CDR1 and CDR2 are SGHAT and FQNNGV. The CDR3 nucleotides read TGTGCCAGCAGCTTAGCAGGGGCTTATCAGCCCCAGCATTTT. It encodes CASSLAGAYQPQHF.

V usage is TRBV7-9 and J usage is TRBJ2-5, with 8 bases fitting TRBD1. The CDR3 extends over 15 amino acids. V gave up 4 bases and J gave up 3 bases; unmatched junction bases: 7. The germline CDR1 and CDR2 sequences are SEHNR and FQNEAQ (reference sequence). The CDR3, as DNA: TGTGCCAGCAGCTGGGCTCAGGGGGCAGAAGAGACCCAGTACTTC. Residues: CASSWAQGAEETQYF.

CDR3 region: CASSLLAGGTYEQYF. The DNA for the CDR3 is TGTGCCAGCAGTTTACTAGCGGGAGGGACCTACGAGCAGTACTTC. The chain links TRBV28 to TRBJ2-7, with 12 bases identical to TRBD2. The CDR3 extends over 15 amino acids. V shed 2 bases, J shed 2 bases, and the junction held 1 base outside the gene matches. Germline assignment: CDR1 MDHEN and CDR2 SYDVKM. The variable domain in full, with the rest retrieved from reference TRBV28 and TRBJ2-7, is DVKVTQSSRYLVKRTGEKVFLECVQDMDHENMFWYRQDPGLGLRLIYFSYDVKMKEKGDIPEGYSVSREKKERFSLILESASTNQTSMYLCASSLLAGGTYEQYFGPGTRLTVT.

The V and J genes are TRBV7-6 and TRBJ2-7, with D possibly TRBD1 on 5 matching bases. The CDR3 covers 15 residues. Germline CDR1 is SGHVS and CDR2 is FNYEAQ. V shed 1 base and J shed 1 base, with 11 bases lying between them. This chain's CDR3 is CASSLETDSSYEQYF. The CDR3 DNA follows: TGTGCCAGCAGCTTAGAAACAGACAGTTCCTACGAGCAGTACTTC.

The rearrangement joins TRBV6-1 to TRBJ2-1; D call uncertain. V dropped 2 bases and J dropped 2 bases, with 10 bases sitting between them. The CDR3 consists of 15 residues. CDR1 MNHNS and CDR2 SASEGT come from the germline V gene. CDR3 protein: CASSETVIPYNEQFF. The CDR3 DNA follows: TGTGCCAGCAGTGAAACGGTTATTCCCTACAATGAGCAGTTCTTC.

The chain links TRBV28 to TRBJ1-1; 10 bases align to TRBD1. Per germline, CDR1 MDHEN and CDR2 SYDVKM. This CDR3 is built from 16 residues. J gave up 1 base and V 5 bases, and 7 bases lay outside the gene matches. In DNA, the CDR3 is TGTGCCAGCAGTCTGTCGGGACAGGGGTCGAACACTGAAGCTTTCTTT. Translating gives CASSLSGQGSNTEAFF.

The V gene is TRBV10-2, the J gene TRBJ2-7; 12 bases line up with TRBD2. This CDR3 is 15 amino acids long. The ends lost 6 bases at V and 3 bases at J; junction bases unmatched: 6. Germline V lookup: CDR1 WSHSY, CDR2 SAAADI. CDR3 protein: CASRDLAGGIYEQYF. The CDR3 region has the DNA TGCGCCAGCAGGGACCTAGCGGGAGGGATCTACGAGCAGTACTTC.

The chain recombines TRBV19 with TRBJ1-5; a weak D match, TRBD1 (6 bases). This CDR3 region has 16 residues. Trimming stripped 6 bases from V and 4 bases from J, with 19 bases between. CDR1 and CDR2 from the germline V gene are LNHDA and SQIVND (reference sequence). In DNA, the CDR3 is TGTGCCAGTAGGCAACCGCCGGGACAACCGAATCAGCCCCAGCATTTT. Its protein is CASRQPPGQPNQPQHF.

This clone was observed once. The rearrangement links TRBV19 to TRBJ2-7; D not certain. This CDR3 spans 13 amino acids. Germline V lookup: CDR1 LNHDA, CDR2 SQIVND (reference sequence). Deletions cut 5 bases from V and 0 bases from J, with 8 bases between. The CDR3 bases are TGTGCCAGTAGTTTCGGTGCCTCCTACGAGCAGTACTTC. Protein: CASSFGASYEQYF.

The chain couples TRBV28 to TRBJ2-1, with TRBD2 matching 12 bases. The junction had 8 bases not matched to a gene; V was cut back by 4 bases and J by 4 bases. Germline V gene data show CDR1 as MDHEN and CDR2 as SYDVKM. This CDR3 spans 17 amino acids. The CDR3 loop is CASSSPTSGRRYNEQFF. The CDR3 bases are TGTGCCAGCAGTTCGCCGACTAGCGGGAGACGATACAATGAGCAGTTCTTC.

CDR3 DNA: TGTGCCAGCAGTTTCCTTTACGAGCAGTACTTC. Encoded protein: CASSFLYEQYF. The rearrangement uses TRBV28 and TRBJ2-7; D is unresolved. Deletions cut 3 bases from V and 4 bases from J, with 4 bases between. The CDR3 has 11 residues. Germline V CDR1 and CDR2: MDHEN, SYDVKM. The whole variable domain, remainder taken from reference TRBV28 and TRBJ2-7, is DVKVTQSSRYLVKRTGEKVFLECVQDMDHENMFWYRQDPGLGLRLIYFSYDVKMKEKGDIPEGYSVSREKKERFSLILESASTNQTSMYLCASSFLYEQYFGPGTRLTVT.

This clone was picked up one time. V and J are TRBV15 and TRBJ2-1; perhaps TRBD2 as D (6 bases). Trimming removed 1 base from V and 4 bases from J, with 11 bases in between. The CDR3 extends over 15 amino acids. Germline lookup yields CDR1 LNHNV and CDR2 YYDKDF (reference sequence). In nucleotides, the CDR3 is TGTGCCACCAGCAGAGGATTAGCGGCGTACAATGAGCAGTTCTTC. Its protein is CATSRGLAAYNEQFF.

V is TRBV27 and J is TRBJ2-5; possible D gene TRBD1, 6 bases. Trimming removed 8 bases from V and 5 bases from J, with 18 bases in between. Germline V CDR1 and CDR2: MNHEY, SMNVEV (reference sequence). The CDR3 has 14 amino acids. The CDR3 reads CASGGFGSGETQYF. In nucleotides, the CDR3 is TGTGCCAGCGGGGGCTTCGGCTCAGGGGAGACCCAGTACTTC.

This sequence joins TRBV6-5 and TRBJ2-1; TRBD2 might be the D (5 bases). V lost 6 bases and J 6 bases, leaving 18 bases between the germline ends. The germline V gene has CDR1 MNHEY and CDR2 SVGAGI. The CDR3 is 15 amino acids. The CDR3 loop is CASSATPSLPNEQFF. CDR3 bases: TGTGCCAGCAGCGCCACTCCTAGCCTTCCCAATGAGCAGTTCTTC.

J is TRBJ1-4 and V is TRBV19; D not certain. Germline CDR1 LNHDA, CDR2 SQIVND (reference sequence). CDR3 length: 14 residues. The V end was cut by 7 bases, the J end by 3 bases, with 12 bases between. The CDR3 DNA sequence: TGTGCCAGTACGGGGATTTTGTCTAATGAAAAACTGTTTTTT. It translates to CASTGILSNEKLFF. The whole variable domain, filled in from reference TRBV19 and TRBJ1-4, reads DGGITQSPKYLFRKEGQNVTLSCEQNLNHDAMYWYRQDPGQGLRLIYYSQIVNDFQKGDIAEGYSVSREKKESFPLTVTSAQKNPTAFYLCASTGILSNEKLFFGSGTQLSVL.

The table lists this clone with a count of one. V is TRBV27 and J is TRBJ2-5, with 8 positions matching TRBD1. J was trimmed by 5 bases and V by 5 bases; bases with no gene match: 19. The CDR3 runs to 18 residues. The germline CDR1 and CDR2 sequences are MNHEY and SMNVEV (reference sequence). CDR3 sequence (DNA): TGTGCCAGCAGTCTGGCGCGGCCGGGACAGGAGGGTAGGGAGACCCAGTACTTC. Translation gives CASSLARPGQEGRETQYF.

The chain couples TRBV5-1 to TRBJ1-4; D is unclear. The CDR3 covers 17 residues. The V gene's germline CDR1 is SGHRS and CDR2 YFSETQ. Trimming left V 2 bases short and J 4 bases short, with 18 bases between. This CDR3 reads CASSLGPRGGDNEKLFF. DNA of the CDR3: TGCGCCAGCAGCTTAGGGCCACGAGGAGGTGATAATGAAAAACTGTTTTTT. The variable domain in full, with the rest retrieved from reference TRBV5-1 and TRBJ1-4, is KAGVTQTPRYLIKTRGQQVTLSCSPISGHRSVSWYQQTPGQGLQFLFEYFSETQRNKGNFPGRFSGRQFSNSRSEMNVSTLELGDSALYLCASSLGPRGGDNEKLFFGSGTQLSVL.

The chain uses TRBV7-2 and TRBJ2-2; 8 bases align to TRBD2. The J segment lost 7 bases and the V segment lost 3 bases, leaving 7 bases of the junction unmatched. Looked up from germline, CDR1 is SGHTA and CDR2 is FQGNSA. CDR3 length: 15 amino acids. CDR3 amino acids: CASSLVPRGGGELFF. CDR3 coding DNA: TGTGCCAGCAGCTTGGTGCCTCGGGGGGGCGGGGAGCTGTTTTTT.

This chain connects TRBV6-6 to TRBJ2-7; weak D call: TRBD1 (6 bases). The CDR3 runs to 14 residues. V was pared by 4 bases and J by 5 bases, with 15 bases between. Germline assignment: CDR1 MNHNY and CDR2 SVGAGI (reference sequence). The CDR3 is CASSSWGPSNEQYF. The DNA of the CDR3 is TGTGCCAGCAGTTCTTGGGGGCCCTCGAACGAGCAGTACTTC.